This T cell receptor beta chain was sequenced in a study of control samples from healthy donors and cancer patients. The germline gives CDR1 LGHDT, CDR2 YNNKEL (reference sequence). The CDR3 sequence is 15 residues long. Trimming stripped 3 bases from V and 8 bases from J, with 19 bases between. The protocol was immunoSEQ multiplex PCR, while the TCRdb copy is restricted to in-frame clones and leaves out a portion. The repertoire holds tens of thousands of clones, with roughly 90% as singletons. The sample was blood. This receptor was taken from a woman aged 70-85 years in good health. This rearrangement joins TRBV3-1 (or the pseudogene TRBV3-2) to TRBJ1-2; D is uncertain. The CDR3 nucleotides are TGTGCCAGCAGCCAGAATCTCGGACCACGGGAGGGCTACACCTTC. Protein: CASSQNLGPREGYTF.